In its sample, the clone carrying this T cell receptor beta chain was seen a few times. This sample was included in a study of shared clonotypes between healthy human individuals. Negatively enriched CD4+ T cells were divided by CD45RA into naive and memory. The protocol was immunoSEQ multiplex PCR, while the TCRdb copy is restricted to in-frame clones and leaves out a portion. The data contain over a million clones, around 76% of them singletons. The length of the CDR3 is 14 residues. Trimming left V 3 bases short and J 7 bases short, with 15 bases between. Germline-derived CDR1 and CDR2 are KGHSH and LQKENI.

The chain employs TRBV18 and TRBJ1-2, with D unresolved. This TCR came from a man younger than 35 in good health. Sequenced input: memory CD4+ T cells sorted from blood. Subset here: CD45RA-negative fraction. The CDR3: CASSPDSGVSGYTF. DNA of the CDR3: TGTGCCAGCTCACCCGATAGTGGTGTGAGTGGCTACACCTTC.